These 10 T cell receptor beta chains share one sample of origin, sequenced in a study of T cells after yellow fever vaccination. TCRdb processed the 5' RACE reads anew with MiXCR; each CDR3 protein has one entry. The repertoire consists of about 580,000 distinct CDR3 sequences, with roughly 17% occurring once and the leading ten covering roughly a sixth. The specimen comprised PBMCs, sampled 5 to 6 days after the first yellow fever vaccination. These TCRs come from a man younger than 30 who received the YFV17D yellow fever vaccine.

This CDR3 is CASSLDRDGSYEQYF. The CDR3 bases are TGTGCCAGCAGCCTCGACAGGGACGGCTCCTACGAGCAGTACTTC. The rearrangement uses TRBV7-9 and TRBJ2-7; 7 nucleotides agree with TRBD1. CDR1 is SEHNR, CDR2 FQNEAQ, per germline (reference sequence). The V gene end was trimmed by 5 bases and the J gene end by 0 bases; junction bases not matched to a gene: 7. The CDR3 totals 15 residues.

Only one count was recorded for this clonotype. V usage is TRBV4-1 and J usage is TRBJ2-1; TRBD2 matches at 10 bases. This CDR3 region has 21 residues. The junction had 17 bases not matched to a gene; V was cut back by 3 bases and J by 0 bases. From germline, CDR1 is MGHRA and CDR2 YSYEKL. The CDR3: CASSQARTPGLALSSYNEQFF. The CDR3, as DNA: TGCGCCAGCAGCCAGGCCCGAACCCCGGGACTAGCGCTGAGCTCCTACAATGAGCAGTTCTTC.

The chain recombines TRBV20-1 with TRBJ2-1, with 9 bases lining up with TRBD2. Germline V gene sequence: CDR1 DFQATT, CDR2 SNEGSKA (reference sequence). V trimming: 7 bases; J trimming: 10 bases; junction bases outside the gene matches: 20. This CDR3 region has 16 residues. The CDR3 sequence: CSVLLPGTSPSGEQFF. Written as DNA, the CDR3 is TGCAGTGTACTCTTGCCCGGGACTAGCCCCTCCGGGGAGCAGTTCTTC.

The chain carries TRBV5-1 and TRBJ2-7; D not resolved. The ends were cut back, 6 bases at V and 1 base at J, with 17 bases in the middle. Per germline, CDR1 SGHRS and CDR2 YFSETQ. This CDR3 region has 15 residues. CDR3 nucleotides: TGCGCCAGCACTACATTGAAGGGTGAATCCTACGAGCAGTACGTC. It specifies CASTTLKGESYEQYV.

This chain uses TRBV27 with TRBJ2-5, with D perhaps given as TRBD1 or TRBD2 (5 bases each). The V gene's germline CDR1 is MNHEY and CDR2 SMNVEV (reference sequence). V was pared by 0 bases and J by 5 bases, with 10 bases between. This CDR3 is built from 14 residues. CDR3 bases: TGTGCCAGCAGTTTATCGGGACGGTGGGAGACCCAGTACTTC. This translates into CASSLSGRWETQYF.

This clonotype appeared a few times. CDR3 sequence (DNA): TGTGCCAGCAGCCGACAGGGCTACGGCGGGGAGCTGTTTTTT. This codes for CASSRQGYGGELFF. V gene TRBV7-2 combines with J gene TRBJ2-2; TRBD1 matches at 7 bases. Trimming cost V 5 bases and J 7 bases; bases outside gene matches: 7. Germline values: CDR1 SGHTA, CDR2 FQGNSA. CDR3 length: 14 amino acids.

This clonotype has only a few counts. This sequence joins TRBV18 and TRBJ1-6; the D is unclear. This CDR3 spans 12 amino acids. The germline V and J ends were trimmed by 5 bases and 8 bases, with 7 bases remaining between them. Per germline, CDR1 KGHSH and CDR2 LQKENI. CDR3 nucleotide sequence: TGTGCCAGCTCAGGACGGGATTCACCCCTCCACTTT. It encodes CASSGRDSPLHF.

The rearrangement uses TRBV6-5 and TRBJ1-5; possible D gene TRBD1, 6 bases. Looked up from germline, CDR1 is MNHEY and CDR2 is SVGAGI. CDR3 length equals 14 residues. The V end was cut by 0 bases, the J end by 5 bases, with 8 bases between. The CDR3 loop is CASSYSNRDQPQHF. CDR3 DNA sequence: TGTGCCAGCAGTTACTCTAACAGGGATCAGCCCCAGCATTTT.

J is TRBJ2-5 and V is TRBV5-1; tentative D call: TRBD1 (6 bases). The CDR3 is 13 amino acids. The germline CDR1 and CDR2 sequences are SGHRS and YFSETQ. The V gene lost 0 bases and the J gene lost 5 bases, with 8 bases spanning the gap. CDR3 region: CASSLETGETQYF. The CDR3, as DNA: TGCGCCAGCAGCTTGGAAACAGGGGAGACCCAGTACTTC.

Only a few counts were recorded for this clonotype. The rearrangement links TRBV30 to TRBJ1-2, with D uncertain. Per the germline V gene, CDR1 is GTSNPN and CDR2 is SVGIG (reference sequence). This CDR3 has 14 residues. V was cut by 5 bases and J by 0 bases, with 13 bases left in between. The CDR3 sequence is CAWGPGRANYGYTF. CDR3 sequence (DNA): TGTGCCTGGGGGCCCGGAAGGGCTAACTATGGCTACACCTTC. The variable domain in full, completed from reference TRBV30 and TRBJ1-2, reads SQTIHQWPATLVQPVGSPLSLECTVEGTSNPNLYWYRQAAGRGLQLLFYSVGIGQISSEVPQNLSASRPQDRQFILSSKKLLLSDSGFYLCAWGPGRANYGYTFGSGTRLTVV.